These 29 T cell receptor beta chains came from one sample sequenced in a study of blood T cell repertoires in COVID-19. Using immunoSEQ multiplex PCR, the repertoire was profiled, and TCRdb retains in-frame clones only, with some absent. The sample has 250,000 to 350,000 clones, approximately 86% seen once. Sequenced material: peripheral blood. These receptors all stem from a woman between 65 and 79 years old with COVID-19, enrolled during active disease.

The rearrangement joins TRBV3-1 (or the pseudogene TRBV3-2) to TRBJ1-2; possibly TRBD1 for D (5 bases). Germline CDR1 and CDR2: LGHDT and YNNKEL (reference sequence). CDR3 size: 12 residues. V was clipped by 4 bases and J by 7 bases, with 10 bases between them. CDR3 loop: CASSRTDSGYTF. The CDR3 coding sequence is TGTGCCAGCAGCCGAACCGACAGTGGCTACACCTTC.

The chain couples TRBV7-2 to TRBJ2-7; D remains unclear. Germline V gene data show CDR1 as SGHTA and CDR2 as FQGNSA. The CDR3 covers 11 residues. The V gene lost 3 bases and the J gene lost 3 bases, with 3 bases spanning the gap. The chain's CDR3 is CASSFLYEQYF. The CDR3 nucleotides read TGTGCCAGCAGCTTCCTCTACGAGCAGTACTTC.

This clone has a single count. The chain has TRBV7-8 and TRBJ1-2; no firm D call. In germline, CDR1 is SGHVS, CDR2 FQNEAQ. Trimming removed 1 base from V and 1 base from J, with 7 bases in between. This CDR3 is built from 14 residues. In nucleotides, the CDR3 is TGTGCCAGCAGCTTAGGTCTTCTTAACTATGGCTACACCTTC. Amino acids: CASSLGLLNYGYTF.

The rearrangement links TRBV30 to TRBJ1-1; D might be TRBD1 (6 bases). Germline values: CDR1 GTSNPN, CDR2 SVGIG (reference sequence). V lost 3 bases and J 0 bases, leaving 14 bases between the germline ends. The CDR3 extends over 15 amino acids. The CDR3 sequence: CAWRVGGQLNTEAFF. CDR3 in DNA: TGTGCCTGGAGGGTTGGGGGACAACTGAACACTGAAGCTTTCTTT.

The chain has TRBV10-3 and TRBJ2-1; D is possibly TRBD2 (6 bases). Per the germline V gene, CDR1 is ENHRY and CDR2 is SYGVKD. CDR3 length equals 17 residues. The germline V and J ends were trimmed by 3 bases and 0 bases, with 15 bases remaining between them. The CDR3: CAISDSWGVSSYNEQFF. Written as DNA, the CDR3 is TGTGCCATCAGTGATAGTTGGGGGGTAAGCTCCTACAATGAGCAGTTCTTC.

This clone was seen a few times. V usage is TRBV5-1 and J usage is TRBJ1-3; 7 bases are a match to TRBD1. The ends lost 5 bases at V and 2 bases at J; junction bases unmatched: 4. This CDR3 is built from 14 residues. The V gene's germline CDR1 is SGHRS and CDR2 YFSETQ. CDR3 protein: CASRQQGTGNTIYF. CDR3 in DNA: TGCGCCAGCAGACAACAGGGGACTGGAAACACCATATATTTT.

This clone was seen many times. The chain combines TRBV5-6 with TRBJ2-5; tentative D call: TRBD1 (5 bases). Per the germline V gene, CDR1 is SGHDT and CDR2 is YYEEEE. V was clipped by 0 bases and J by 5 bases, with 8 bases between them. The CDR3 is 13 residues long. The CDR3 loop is CASSLVSGETQYF. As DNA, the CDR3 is TGTGCCAGCAGCTTGGTTTCAGGGGAGACCCAGTACTTC. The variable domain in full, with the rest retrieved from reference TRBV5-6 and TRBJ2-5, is DAGVTQSPTHLIKTRGQQVTLRCSPKSGHDTVSWYQQALGQGPQFIFQYYEEEERQRGNFPDRFSGHQFPNYSSELNVNALLLGDSALYLCASSLVSGETQYFGPGTRLLVL.

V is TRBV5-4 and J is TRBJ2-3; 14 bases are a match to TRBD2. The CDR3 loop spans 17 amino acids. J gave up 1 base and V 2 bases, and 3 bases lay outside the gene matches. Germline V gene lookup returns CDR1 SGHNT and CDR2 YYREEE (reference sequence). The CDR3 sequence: CASSLRLAGGGTDTQYF. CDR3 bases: TGTGCCAGCAGCTTACGACTAGCGGGGGGGGGCACAGATACGCAGTATTTT.

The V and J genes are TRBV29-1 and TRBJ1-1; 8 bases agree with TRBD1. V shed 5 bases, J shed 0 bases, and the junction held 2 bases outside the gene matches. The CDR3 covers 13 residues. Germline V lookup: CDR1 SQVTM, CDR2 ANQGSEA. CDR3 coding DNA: TGCAGCGTTAGACAGGGGATGAACACTGAAGCTTTCTTT. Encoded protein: CSVRQGMNTEAFF.

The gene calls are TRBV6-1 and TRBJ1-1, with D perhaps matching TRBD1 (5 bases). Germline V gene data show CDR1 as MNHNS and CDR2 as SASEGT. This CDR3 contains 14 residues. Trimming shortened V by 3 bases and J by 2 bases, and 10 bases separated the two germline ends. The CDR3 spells CASSEGLSNTEAFF. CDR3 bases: TGTGCCAGCAGTGAGGGACTCTCTAACACTGAAGCTTTCTTT.

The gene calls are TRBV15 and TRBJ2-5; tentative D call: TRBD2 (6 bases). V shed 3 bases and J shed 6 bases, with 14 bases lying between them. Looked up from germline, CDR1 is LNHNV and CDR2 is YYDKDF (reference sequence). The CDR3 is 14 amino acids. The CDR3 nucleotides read TGTGCCACCAGCAGGCCGGAGGCGGGGCAGACCCAGTACTTC. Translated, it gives CATSRPEAGQTQYF. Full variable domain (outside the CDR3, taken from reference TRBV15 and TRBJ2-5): DAMVIQNPRYQVTQFGKPVTLSCSQTLNHNVMYWYQQKSSQAPKLLFHYYDKDFNNEADTPDNFQSRRPNTSFCFLDIRSPGLGDTAMYLCATSRPEAGQTQYFGPGTRLLVL.

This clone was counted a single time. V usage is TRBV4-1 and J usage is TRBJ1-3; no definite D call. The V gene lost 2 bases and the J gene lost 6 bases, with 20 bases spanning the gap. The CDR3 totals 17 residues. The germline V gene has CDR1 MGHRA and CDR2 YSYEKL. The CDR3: CASSQLDLLPRPNTIYF. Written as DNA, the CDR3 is TGCGCCAGCAGCCAACTCGATCTCCTACCCCGTCCAAACACCATATATTTT.

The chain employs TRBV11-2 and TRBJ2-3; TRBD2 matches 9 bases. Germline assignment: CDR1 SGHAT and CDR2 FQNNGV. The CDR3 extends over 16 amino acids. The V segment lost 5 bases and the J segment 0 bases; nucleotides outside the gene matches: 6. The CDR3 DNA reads TGTGCCAGCAGCCCCGGAGCGGGGGGCAGCACAGATACGCAGTATTTT. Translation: CASSPGAGGSTDTQYF.

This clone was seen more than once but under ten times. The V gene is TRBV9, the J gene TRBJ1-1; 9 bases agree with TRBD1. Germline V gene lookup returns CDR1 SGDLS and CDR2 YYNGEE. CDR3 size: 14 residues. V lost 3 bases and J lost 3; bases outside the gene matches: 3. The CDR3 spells CASSAWDRDTEAFF. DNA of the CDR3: TGTGCCAGCAGCGCCTGGGACAGGGACACTGAAGCTTTCTTT.

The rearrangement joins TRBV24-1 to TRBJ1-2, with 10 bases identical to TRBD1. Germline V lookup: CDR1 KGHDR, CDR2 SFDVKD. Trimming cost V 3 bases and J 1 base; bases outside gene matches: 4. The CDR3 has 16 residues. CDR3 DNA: TGTGCCACCAGTGATGCTAGGACAGGGGGTAACTATGGCTACACCTTC. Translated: CATSDARTGGNYGYTF.

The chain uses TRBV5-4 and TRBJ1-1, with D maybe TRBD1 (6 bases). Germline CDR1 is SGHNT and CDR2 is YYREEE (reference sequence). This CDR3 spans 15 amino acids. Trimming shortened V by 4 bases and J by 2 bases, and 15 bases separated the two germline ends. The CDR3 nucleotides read TGTGCCAGCAGCCTGGACAGTTCCAAAAACACTGAAGCTTTCTTT. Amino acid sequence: CASSLDSSKNTEAFF.

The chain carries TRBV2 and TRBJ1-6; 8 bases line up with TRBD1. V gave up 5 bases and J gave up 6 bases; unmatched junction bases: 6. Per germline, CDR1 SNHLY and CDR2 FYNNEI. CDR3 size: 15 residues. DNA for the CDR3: TGTGCCAGCAGTTTGGACAGGGAAGGTAATTCACCCCTCCACTTT. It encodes CASSLDREGNSPLHF.

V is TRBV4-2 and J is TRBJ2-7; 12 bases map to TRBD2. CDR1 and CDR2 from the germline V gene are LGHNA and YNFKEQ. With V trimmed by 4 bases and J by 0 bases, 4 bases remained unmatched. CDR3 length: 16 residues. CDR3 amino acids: CASSRSLAGGSYEQYF. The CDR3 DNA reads TGTGCCAGCAGCCGATCACTAGCGGGGGGCTCCTACGAGCAGTACTTC.

The CDR3 DNA follows: TGTGCCAGCAGTTACCGGGGGGTACCTAATGAAAAACTGTTTTTT. Its protein is CASSYRGVPNEKLFF. The rearrangement joins TRBV6-5 to TRBJ1-4, with D possibly being TRBD1 (5 bases). Trimming removed 2 bases from V and 3 bases from J, with 10 bases in between. Germline assignment: CDR1 MNHEY and CDR2 SVGAGI. The CDR3 extends over 15 amino acids.

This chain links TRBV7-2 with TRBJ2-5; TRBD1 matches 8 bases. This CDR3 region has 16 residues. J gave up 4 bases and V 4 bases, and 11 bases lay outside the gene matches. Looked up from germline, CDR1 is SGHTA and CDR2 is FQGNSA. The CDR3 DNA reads TGTGCCAGCAGCTCCTTCGGACAGGGAATGGGAGAGACCCAGTACTTC. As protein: CASSSFGQGMGETQYF.

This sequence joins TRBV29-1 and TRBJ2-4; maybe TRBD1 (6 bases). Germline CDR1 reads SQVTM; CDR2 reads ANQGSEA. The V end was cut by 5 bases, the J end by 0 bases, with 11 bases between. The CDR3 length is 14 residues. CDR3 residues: CSVRQELAKNIQYF. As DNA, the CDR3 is TGCAGCGTTCGACAGGAGCTAGCCAAAAACATTCAGTACTTC.

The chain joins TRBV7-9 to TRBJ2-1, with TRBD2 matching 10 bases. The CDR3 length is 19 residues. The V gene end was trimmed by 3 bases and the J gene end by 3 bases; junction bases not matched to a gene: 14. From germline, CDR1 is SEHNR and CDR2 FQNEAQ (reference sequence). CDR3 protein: CASSFRGSGGPHSYNEQFF. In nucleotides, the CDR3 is TGTGCCAGCAGCTTCCGGGGTAGCGGGGGGCCGCACAGCTACAATGAGCAGTTCTTC.

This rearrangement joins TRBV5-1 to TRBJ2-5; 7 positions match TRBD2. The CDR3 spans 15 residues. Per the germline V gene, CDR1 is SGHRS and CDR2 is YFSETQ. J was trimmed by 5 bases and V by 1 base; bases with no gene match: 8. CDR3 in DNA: TGCGCCAGCAGCTTGAGGCCTAGCGGTGGGGAGACCCAGTACTTC. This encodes CASSLRPSGGETQYF. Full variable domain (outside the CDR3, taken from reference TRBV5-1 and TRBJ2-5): KAGVTQTPRYLIKTRGQQVTLSCSPISGHRSVSWYQQTPGQGLQFLFEYFSETQRNKGNFPGRFSGRQFSNSRSEMNVSTLELGDSALYLCASSLRPSGGETQYFGPGTRLLVL.

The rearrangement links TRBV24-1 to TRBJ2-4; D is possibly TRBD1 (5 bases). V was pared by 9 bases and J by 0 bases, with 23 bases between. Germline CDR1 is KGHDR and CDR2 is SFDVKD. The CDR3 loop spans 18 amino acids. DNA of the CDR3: TGTGCCACCCCCCTCGGGTGGGATAATCAGGGAGCCAAAAACATTCAGTACTTC. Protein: CATPLGWDNQGAKNIQYF.

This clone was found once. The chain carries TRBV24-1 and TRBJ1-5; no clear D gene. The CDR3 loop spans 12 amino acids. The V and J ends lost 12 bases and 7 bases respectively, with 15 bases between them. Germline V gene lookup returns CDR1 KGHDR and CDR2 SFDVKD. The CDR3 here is CAQNWGGQPQHF. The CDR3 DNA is TGTGCCCAAAACTGGGGAGGGCAGCCCCAGCATTTT.

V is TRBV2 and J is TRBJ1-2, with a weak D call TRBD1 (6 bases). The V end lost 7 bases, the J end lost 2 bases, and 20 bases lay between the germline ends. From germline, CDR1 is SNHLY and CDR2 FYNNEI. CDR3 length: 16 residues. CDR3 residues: CASTDPLQGWNYGYTF. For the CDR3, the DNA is TGTGCCAGCACCGACCCCCTCCAGGGGTGGAACTATGGCTACACCTTC. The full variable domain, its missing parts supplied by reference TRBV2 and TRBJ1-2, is EPEVTQTPSHQVTQMGQEVILRCVPISNHLYFYWYRQILGQKVEFLVSFYNNEISEKSEIFDDQFSVERPDGSNFTLKIRSTKLEDSAMYFCASTDPLQGWNYGYTFGSGTRLTVV.

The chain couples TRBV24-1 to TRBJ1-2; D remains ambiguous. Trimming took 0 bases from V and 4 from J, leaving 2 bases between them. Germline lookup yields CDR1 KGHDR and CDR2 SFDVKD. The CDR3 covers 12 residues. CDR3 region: CATSDLRYGYTF. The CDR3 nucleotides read TGTGCCACCAGTGATTTGCGCTATGGCTACACCTTC.

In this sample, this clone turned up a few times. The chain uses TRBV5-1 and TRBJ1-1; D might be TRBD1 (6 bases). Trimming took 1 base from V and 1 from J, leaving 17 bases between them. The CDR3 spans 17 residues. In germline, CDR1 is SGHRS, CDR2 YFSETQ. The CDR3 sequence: CASSLTGSTGKNTEAFF. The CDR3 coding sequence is TGCGCCAGCAGCTTGACCGGTTCGACAGGAAAGAACACTGAAGCTTTCTTT.

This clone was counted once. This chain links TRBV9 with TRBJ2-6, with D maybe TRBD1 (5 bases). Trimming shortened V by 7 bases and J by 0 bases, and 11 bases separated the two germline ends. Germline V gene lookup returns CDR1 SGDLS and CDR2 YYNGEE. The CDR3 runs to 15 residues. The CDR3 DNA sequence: TGTGCCAGCTCGACAGCCCCCTCTGGGGCCAACGTCCTGACTTTC. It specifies CASSTAPSGANVLTF.